Below, one T cell receptor beta chain is given with its context. The data were obtained in a study of blood T cell repertoires in COVID-19. Clones were read by immunoSEQ multiplex PCR, and TCRdb kept only the in-frame ones, dropping some. The sample carries around 300,000 clones, approximately 81% recorded once. In germline, CDR1 is SGHTA, CDR2 FQGTGA. CDR3 length: 14 amino acids. V was shortened by 5 bases and J by 5 bases, with 12 bases between the two germline ends. Participant age was roughly 18 to 100 years, and participants resided in about 25 US areas. Cohorts were assigned according to the clinical history that participants reported.

This clonotype was obtained from a woman between 50 and 59 years old who had recovered from COVID-19. V gene TRBV7-3 combines with J gene TRBJ2-2; D is unclear. Sequenced: PBMCs or T cells enriched from blood (not recorded which). The CDR3 region has the DNA TGTGCCAGCAGCCTAAGCTCGGTAACCGGGGAGCTGTTTTTT. Protein: CASSLSSVTGELFF.